Below, 7 T cell receptor beta chains from the same sample are listed, as sequenced in a study of neoadjuvant anti-PD-1 for oral cavity cancer. TCRdb keeps only in-frame clones here, not all; method: immunoSEQ multiplex PCR. The sample records fewer than 7,000 clones, roughly 74% being singletons. Sequencing used PBMCs, obtained before nivolumab (anti-PD-1) treatment. The receptors were gathered from a person aged 35-79 years with oral cavity squamous cell carcinoma.

The genes are TRBV19 and TRBJ1-5, with D perhaps TRBD1 (5 bases). This CDR3 is built from 15 residues. Germline V gives CDR1 LNHDA, CDR2 SQIVND (reference sequence). With 4 bases removed from V and 7 bases from J, the gap between germline ends came to 17 bases. The DNA of the CDR3 is TGTGCCAGTAGTACCACGCGGGGCCCGGGGCAGCCCCAGCATTTT. Protein sequence: CASSTTRGPGQPQHF.

This clone has more than one count but fewer than ten. V gene TRBV27 combines with J gene TRBJ2-1; D possibly corresponds to TRBD2 (6 bases). The CDR3 totals 15 residues. The V end was cut by 5 bases, the J end by 8 bases, with 19 bases between. CDR1 and CDR2 from the germline V gene are MNHEY and SMNVEV (reference sequence). CDR3 amino acids: CASSRGGLAMHEQFF. The CDR3 DNA is TGTGCCAGCAGTCGAGGAGGGCTAGCGATGCATGAGCAGTTCTTC.

V is TRBV13 and J is TRBJ1-3; a possible D gene is TRBD1 (6 bases). Germline CDR1 PRHDT, CDR2 FYEKMQ (reference sequence). Trimming removed 4 bases from V and 4 bases from J, with 14 bases in between. The CDR3 runs to 15 residues. This CDR3 reads CASSSLTGEGNTIYF. As DNA, the CDR3 is TGTGCCAGCAGCTCCCTGACAGGAGAAGGAAACACCATATATTTT.

The gene calls are TRBV25-1 and TRBJ2-1, with 7 bases identical to TRBD1. V shed 3 bases, J shed 9 bases, and the junction held 11 bases outside the gene matches. CDR1 is MGHDK and CDR2 is SYGVNS in the germline V gene. This CDR3 has 15 amino acids. CDR3 bases: TGTGCCAGCAGTGACAACAGGGGCGGCAATATTGAGCAGTTCTTC. Translated: CASSDNRGGNIEQFF.

This chain connects TRBV18 to TRBJ1-2; 8 nucleotides agree with TRBD1. Germline V gene lookup returns CDR1 KGHSH and CDR2 LQKENI. This CDR3 region has 14 residues. Trimming removed 6 bases from V and 4 bases from J; junction bases left unmatched: 7. CDR3 residues: CASSSAQGAYGYTF. In nucleotides, the CDR3 is TGTGCCAGCTCCTCAGCCCAGGGGGCCTATGGCTACACCTTC.

V is TRBV4-2 and J is TRBJ1-5, with unresolved D. CDR1 and CDR2 (germline): LGHNA, YNFKEQ. V was cut by 0 bases and J by 7 bases, with 13 bases left in between. The CDR3 covers 15 residues. The CDR3, as DNA: TGTGCCAGCAGCCAAGAGTGGAGGGATCAGCAGCCCCAGCATTTT. This sequence encodes CASSQEWRDQQPQHF.

The rearrangement joins TRBV4-3 to TRBJ2-7; 8 nucleotides line up with TRBD1. Germline values: CDR1 LGHNA, CDR2 YSLEER. V shed 1 base and J 12 bases; nucleotides not matched to a gene: 5. The CDR3 spans 12 residues. CDR3 nucleotides: TGCGCCAGCAGCCAAGCCCGGGACAGGCTGTACTTC. Translation: CASSQARDRLYF.